This T cell receptor (beta chain) emerged from a study of technical replicates of blood from a handful of donors. Measured with immunoSEQ multiplex PCR; TCRdb has only the in-frame clones, and not every one. The sample consists of approximately 81,000 clones, 90% to 98% of them appearing once. This CDR3 is 14 amino acids long. V lost 6 bases to trimming and J lost 1 base, with 12 bases between them. The germline gives CDR1 SEHNR, CDR2 FQNEAQ (reference sequence). Specimen: T cells isolated from PBMCs. The chain employs TRBV7-9 and TRBJ1-1; D gene unclear. This TCR derives from a human donor in good health. CDR3 region: CASSLRASNTEAFF. CDR3 bases: TGTGCCAGCAGTCTAAGAGCGTCGAACACTGAAGCTTTCTTT.